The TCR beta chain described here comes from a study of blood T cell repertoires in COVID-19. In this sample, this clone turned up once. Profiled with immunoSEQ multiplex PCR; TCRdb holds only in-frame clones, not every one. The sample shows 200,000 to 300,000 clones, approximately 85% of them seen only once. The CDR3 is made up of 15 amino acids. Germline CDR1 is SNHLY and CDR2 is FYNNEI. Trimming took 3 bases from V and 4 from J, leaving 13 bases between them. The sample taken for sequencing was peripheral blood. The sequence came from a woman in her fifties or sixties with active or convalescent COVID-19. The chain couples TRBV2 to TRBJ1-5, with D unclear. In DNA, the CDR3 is TGTGCCAGCAGTGATAATCCCAGGAATAATCAGCCCCAGCATTTT. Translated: CASSDNPRNNQPQHF.